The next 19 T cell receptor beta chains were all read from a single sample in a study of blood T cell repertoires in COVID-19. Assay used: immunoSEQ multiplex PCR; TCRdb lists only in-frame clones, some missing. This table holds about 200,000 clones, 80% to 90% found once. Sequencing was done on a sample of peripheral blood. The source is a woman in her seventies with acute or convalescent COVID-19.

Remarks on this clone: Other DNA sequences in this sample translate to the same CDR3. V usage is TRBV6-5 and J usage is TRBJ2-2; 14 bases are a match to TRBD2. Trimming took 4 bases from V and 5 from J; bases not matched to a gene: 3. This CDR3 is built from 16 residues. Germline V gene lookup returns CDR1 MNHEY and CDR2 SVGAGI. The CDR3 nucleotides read TGTGCCAGCAGTTCCCGACTAGCGGGGGGGACCGGGGAGCTGTTTTTT. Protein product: CASSSRLAGGTGELFF.

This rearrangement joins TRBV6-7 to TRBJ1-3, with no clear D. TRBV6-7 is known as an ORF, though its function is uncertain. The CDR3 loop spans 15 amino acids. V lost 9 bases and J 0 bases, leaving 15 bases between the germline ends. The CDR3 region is CASGHWQRSGNTIYF. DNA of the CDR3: TGTGCCAGTGGCCACTGGCAGCGCTCTGGAAACACCATATATTTT.

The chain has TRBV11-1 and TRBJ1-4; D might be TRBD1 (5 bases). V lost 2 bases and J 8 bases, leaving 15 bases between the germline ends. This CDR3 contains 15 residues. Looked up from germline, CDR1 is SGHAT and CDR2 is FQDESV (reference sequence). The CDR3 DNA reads TGTGCCAGCAGCTTAATGGCCACGGGGGGAGAAAAACTGTTTTTT. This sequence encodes CASSLMATGGEKLFF.

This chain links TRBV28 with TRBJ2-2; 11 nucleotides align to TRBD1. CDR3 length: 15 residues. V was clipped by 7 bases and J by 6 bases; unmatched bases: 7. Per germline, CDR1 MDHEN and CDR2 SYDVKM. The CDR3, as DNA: TGTGCCAGCACCCGGCTGGGACAGGGGGCCGGGGAGCTGTTTTTT. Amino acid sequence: CASTRLGQGAGELFF.

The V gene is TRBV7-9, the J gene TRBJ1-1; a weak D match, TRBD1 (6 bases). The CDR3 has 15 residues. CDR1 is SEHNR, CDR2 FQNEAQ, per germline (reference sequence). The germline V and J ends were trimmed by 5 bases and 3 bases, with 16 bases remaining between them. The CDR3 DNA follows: TGTGCCAGCAGCGCCTACGACAGGTCCGACACTGAAGCTTTCTTT. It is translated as CASSAYDRSDTEAFF.

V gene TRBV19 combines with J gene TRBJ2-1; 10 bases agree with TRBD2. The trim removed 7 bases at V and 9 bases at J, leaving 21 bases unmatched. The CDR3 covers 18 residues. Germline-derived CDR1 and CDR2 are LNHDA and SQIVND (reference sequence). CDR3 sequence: CASTLGASGRGTDGEQFF. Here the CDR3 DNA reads TGTGCCAGTACCCTTGGGGCTAGCGGGAGAGGGACGGATGGTGAGCAGTTCTTC.

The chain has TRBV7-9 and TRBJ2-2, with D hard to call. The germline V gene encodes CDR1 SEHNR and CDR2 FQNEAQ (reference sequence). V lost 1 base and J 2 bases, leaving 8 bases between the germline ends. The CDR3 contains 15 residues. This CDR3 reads CASSLGVTNTGELFF. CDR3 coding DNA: TGTGCCAGCAGCTTAGGAGTGACAAACACCGGGGAGCTGTTTTTT. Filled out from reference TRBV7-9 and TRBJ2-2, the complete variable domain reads DTGVSQNPRHKITKRGQNVTFRCDPISEHNRLYWYRQTLGQGPEFLTYFQNEAQLEKSRLLSDRFSAERPKGSFSTLEIQRTEQGDSAMYLCASSLGVTNTGELFFGEGSRLTVL.

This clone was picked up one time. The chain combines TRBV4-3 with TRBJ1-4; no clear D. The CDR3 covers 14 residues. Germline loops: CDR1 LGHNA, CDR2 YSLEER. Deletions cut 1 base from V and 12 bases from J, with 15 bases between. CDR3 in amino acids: CASSQVRGKRELFF. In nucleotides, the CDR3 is TGCGCCAGCAGCCAAGTACGGGGAAAGAGGGAACTGTTTTTT.

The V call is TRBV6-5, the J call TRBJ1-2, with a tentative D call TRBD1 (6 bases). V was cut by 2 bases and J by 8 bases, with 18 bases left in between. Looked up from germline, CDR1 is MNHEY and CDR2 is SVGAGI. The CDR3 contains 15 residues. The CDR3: CASSYRGGRGGGYTF. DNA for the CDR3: TGTGCCAGCAGTTACCGCGGTGGCAGGGGTGGAGGCTACACCTTC.

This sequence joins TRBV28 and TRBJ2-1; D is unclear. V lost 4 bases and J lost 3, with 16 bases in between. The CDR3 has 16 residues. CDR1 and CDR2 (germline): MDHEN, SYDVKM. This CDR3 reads CASSSSSVVLYNEQFF. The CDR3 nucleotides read TGTGCCAGCAGTTCCTCATCGGTGGTTCTCTACAATGAGCAGTTCTTC.

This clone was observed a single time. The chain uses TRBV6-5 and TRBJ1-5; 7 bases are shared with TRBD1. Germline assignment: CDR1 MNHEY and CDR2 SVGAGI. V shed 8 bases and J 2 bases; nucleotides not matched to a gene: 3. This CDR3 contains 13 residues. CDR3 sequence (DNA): TGTGCCAGCGAGGGGGCTGGCAATCAGCCCCAGCATTTT. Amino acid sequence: CASEGAGNQPQHF.

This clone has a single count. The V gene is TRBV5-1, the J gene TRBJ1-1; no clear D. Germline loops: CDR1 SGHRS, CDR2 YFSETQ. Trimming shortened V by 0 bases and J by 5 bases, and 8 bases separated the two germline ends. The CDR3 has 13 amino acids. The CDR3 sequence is CASSLGSVTEAFF. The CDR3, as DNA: TGCGCCAGCAGCTTGGGCTCAGTGACTGAAGCTTTCTTT.

In DNA form, the CDR3 reads TGCGCCAGCAGCTTCTCGACAGGGGGACCCTACGAGCAGTACTTC. Amino acids: CASSFSTGGPYEQYF. The chain uses TRBV5-1 and TRBJ2-7; 9 bases fit TRBD1. Trimming removed 2 bases from V and 2 bases from J; junction bases left unmatched: 5. The CDR3 covers 15 residues. Looked up from germline, CDR1 is SGHRS and CDR2 is YFSETQ.

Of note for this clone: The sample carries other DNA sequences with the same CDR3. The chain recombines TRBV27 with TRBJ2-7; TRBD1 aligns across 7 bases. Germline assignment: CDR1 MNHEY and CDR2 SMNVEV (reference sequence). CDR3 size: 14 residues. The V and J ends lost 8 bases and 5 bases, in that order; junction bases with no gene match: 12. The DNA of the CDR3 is TGTGCCAGCGGAGACAGGGCGGGTCATGACGAGCAGTACTTC. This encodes CASGDRAGHDEQYF.

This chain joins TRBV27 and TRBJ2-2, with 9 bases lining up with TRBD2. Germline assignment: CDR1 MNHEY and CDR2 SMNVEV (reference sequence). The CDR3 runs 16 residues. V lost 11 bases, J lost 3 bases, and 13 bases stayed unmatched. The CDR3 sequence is CASTSSGNSHTGELFF. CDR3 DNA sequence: TGTGCCTCCACGTCTAGCGGGAACTCCCACACCGGGGAGCTGTTTTTT.

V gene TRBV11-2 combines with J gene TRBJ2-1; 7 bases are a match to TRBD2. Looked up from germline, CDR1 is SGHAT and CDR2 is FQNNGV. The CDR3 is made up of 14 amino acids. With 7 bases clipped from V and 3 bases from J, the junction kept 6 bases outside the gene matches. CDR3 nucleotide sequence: TGTGCCAGCAAGGGTGCGGGAGTCTACAATGAGCAGTTCTTC. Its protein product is CASKGAGVYNEQFF.

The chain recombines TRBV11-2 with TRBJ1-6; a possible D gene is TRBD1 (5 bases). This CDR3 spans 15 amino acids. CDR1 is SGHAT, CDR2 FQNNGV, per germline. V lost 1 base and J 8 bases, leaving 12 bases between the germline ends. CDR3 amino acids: CASSLVQGPYSPLHF. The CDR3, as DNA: TGTGCCAGCAGCTTAGTTCAGGGCCCTTATTCACCCCTCCACTTT.

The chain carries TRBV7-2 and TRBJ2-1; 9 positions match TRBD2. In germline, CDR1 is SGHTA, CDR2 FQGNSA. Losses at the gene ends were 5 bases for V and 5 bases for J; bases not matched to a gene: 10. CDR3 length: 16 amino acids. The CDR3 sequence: CASSPPPASGNNEQFF. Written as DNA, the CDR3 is TGTGCCAGCAGCCCACCCCCGGCTAGCGGGAACAATGAGCAGTTCTTC.

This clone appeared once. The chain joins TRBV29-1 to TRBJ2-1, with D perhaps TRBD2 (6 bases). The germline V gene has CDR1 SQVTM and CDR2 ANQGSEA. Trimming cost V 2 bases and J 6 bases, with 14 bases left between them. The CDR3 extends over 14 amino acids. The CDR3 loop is CSVEYGLAPNEQFF. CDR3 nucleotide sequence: TGCAGCGTTGAATACGGGCTAGCGCCCAATGAGCAGTTCTTC.